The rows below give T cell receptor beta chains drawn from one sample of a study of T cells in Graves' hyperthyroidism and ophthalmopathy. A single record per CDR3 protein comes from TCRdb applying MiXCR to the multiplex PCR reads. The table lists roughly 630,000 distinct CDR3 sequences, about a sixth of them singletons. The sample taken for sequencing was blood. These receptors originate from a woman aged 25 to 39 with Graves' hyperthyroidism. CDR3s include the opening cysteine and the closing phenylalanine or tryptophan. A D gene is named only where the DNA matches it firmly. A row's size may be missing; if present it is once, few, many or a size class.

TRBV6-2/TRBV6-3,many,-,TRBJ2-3,TGTGCCAGCAGTTACGGAATCGGACAGCAAGATACGCAGTATTTT,CASSYGIGQQDTQYF
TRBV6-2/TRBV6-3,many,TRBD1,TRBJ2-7,TGTGCCAGCAGGCCGGGACAGGGGGAATTATACGAGCAGTACTTC,CASRPGQGELYEQYF
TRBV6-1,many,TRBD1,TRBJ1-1,TGTGCCAGCAGTGGCCGAGGACAGGCATATAGGAAGAACACTGAAGCTTTCTTT,CASSGRGQAYRKNTEAFF
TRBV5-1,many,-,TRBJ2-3,TGCGCCAGCAGCTTGGTGGCGTCTAGCACAGATACGCAGTATTTT,CASSLVASSTDTQYF
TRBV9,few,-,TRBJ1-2,TGTGCCAGCAGCGTGCAACAGGGTTTTGGCTACACCTTC,CASSVQQGFGYTF
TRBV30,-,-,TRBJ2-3,TGTGCCTGGAGCACAGATACGCAGTATTTT,CAWSTDTQYF
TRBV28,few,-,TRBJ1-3,TGTGCCAGCAGTAGCAGCGCCGTTTTGATTTCGACCATATATTTT,CASSSSAVLISTIYF
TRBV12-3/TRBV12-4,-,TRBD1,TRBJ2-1,TGTGCCAGCAGTTTACGGGACAGGGGGCCTTATGAGCAGTTCTTC,CASSLRDRGPYEQFF
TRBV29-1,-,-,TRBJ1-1,TGCAGCGCTCGGGCGTGGGACCGAGAAGCTTTCTTT,CSARAWDREAFF
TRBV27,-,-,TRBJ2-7,TGTGCCAGCAGCAGGACAGTTACCTACGAGCAGTACTTC,CASSRTVTYEQYF
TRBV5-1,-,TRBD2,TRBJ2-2,TGCGCCAGCACCGCTAGCGGGAGGGAGAACACCGGGGAGCTGTTTTTT,CASTASGRENTGELFF
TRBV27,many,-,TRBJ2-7,TGTGCCAGCAGCCCCCGTGCCTCCTACGAGCAGTACTTC,CASSPRASYEQYF
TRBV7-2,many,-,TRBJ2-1,TGTGCCAGCAGCTCCGCGGCGGGACGGTCCTACAATGAGCAGTTCTTC,CASSSAAGRSYNEQFF
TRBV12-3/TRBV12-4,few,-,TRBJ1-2,TGTGCCAGCAGAGAACAGGGAAGCTATGGCTACACCTTC,CASREQGSYGYTF
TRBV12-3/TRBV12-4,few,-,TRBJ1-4,TGTGCCAGCAGGAACAGTGTCAGTGAAAAACTGTTTTTT,CASRNSVSEKLFF